The entry below gives a single T cell receptor (beta chain) sequence along with its context. This CDR3 has 17 residues. The V end was cut by 0 bases, the J end by 1 base, with 15 bases between. The V gene's germline CDR1 is KGHSH and CDR2 LQKENI. The sample is drawn from a study of blood T cell repertoires in COVID-19. Study background: Sites in the United States, Italy and Spain provided acute and convalescent COVID-19 samples. In each case, the material was cDNA or gDNA derived from T cells, B-cell-depleted T cells, or PBMCs.

Per the original methods: Estimation of nucleated cell counts was performed using reference gene primer amplification. The table came from immunoSEQ multiplex PCR; TCRdb's copy has only in-frame clones and leaves some out. V, J and clone size derive from that table, while D and trimming were established from the DNA sequence. In the table there are approximately 220,000 clones, approximately 80% of which are singletons. V and J are TRBV18 and TRBJ2-5; possibly TRBD1 for D (6 bases). Sequences were obtained from peripheral blood. The source is a woman between 70 and 85 years old with acute or convalescent COVID-19. As DNA, the CDR3 is TGTGCCAGCTCACCACCGTTCGACAGGTACTCCCAAGAGACCCAGTACTTC. It yields the protein CASSPPFDRYSQETQYF.